Listed here are 17 T cell receptor beta chains from one sample, sequenced in a study of identical twins. TCRdb passed the 5' RACE reads through MiXCR, listing each CDR3 protein once. The sample gives approximately 220,000 distinct CDR3 sequences, 7.5% of which show up once; around 2.1% is in the top ten. The sample was also reused in another study, on yellow fever vaccine responses in identical twins.

The material sequenced was memory (CD45RO+) T cells sorted from blood. Source of these receptors: a woman aged 18-29 years in good health.

This clonotype was counted a few times. This chain links TRBV4-2 with TRBJ2-3, with 10 bases matching TRBD1. V trimming: 0 bases; J trimming: 5 bases; junction bases outside the gene matches: 8. This CDR3 contains 17 residues. Germline V CDR1 and CDR2: LGHNA, YNFKEQ. The CDR3 reads CASSQDQGTGVVDTQYF. For the CDR3, the DNA is TGTGCCAGCAGCCAAGATCAAGGGACAGGGGTAGTAGATACGCAGTATTTT.

This clonotype was detected many times. This chain uses TRBV12-3 or TRBV12-4 with TRBJ2-7; D remains ambiguous. The CDR3 is 14 amino acids. The V end lost 1 base, the J end lost 6 bases, and 13 bases lay between the germline ends. CDR3 sequence (DNA): TGTGCCAGCAGTTTAGGTCCCGGGCTCGGCGAGCAGTACTTC. This sequence encodes CASSLGPGLGEQYF.

The chain joins TRBV2 to TRBJ2-1, with 12 bases matching TRBD2. The V gene's germline CDR1 is SNHLY and CDR2 FYNNEI. This CDR3 spans 15 amino acids. V was pared by 3 bases and J by 8 bases, with 5 bases of the junction left unmatched. CDR3 in amino acids: CASSDTSGRIDEQFF. The CDR3 DNA reads as TGTGCCAGCAGTGATACTAGCGGGAGGATCGATGAGCAGTTCTTC.

The chain has TRBV6-1 and TRBJ1-1, with 8 nucleotides matching TRBD1. With V trimmed by 3 bases and J by 11 bases, 14 bases remained unmatched. Germline assignment: CDR1 MNHNS and CDR2 SASEGT. This CDR3 is built from 15 residues. The CDR3 DNA reads TGTGCCAGCAGTGACATTTGGACAGGGAAATTTTGGGCTTTCTTT. This gives the protein CASSDIWTGKFWAFF.

The J gene is TRBJ1-4, the V gene TRBV14; 9 positions match TRBD1. This CDR3 comprises 15 residues. Unmatched junction bases numbered 8, after V lost 5 bases and J lost 7 bases. Germline assignment: CDR1 SGHDN and CDR2 FVKESK. The CDR3, as DNA: TGTGCCAGCAGCGGACCGGGACAGGGTGGTGAAAAACTGTTTTTT. Translating gives CASSGPGQGGEKLFF.

J is TRBJ2-5 and V is TRBV2; D is undetermined. V was pared by 5 bases and J by 0 bases, with 10 bases between. The germline CDR1 and CDR2 sequences are SNHLY and FYNNEI. The CDR3 runs to 14 residues. CDR3 coding DNA: TGTGCCAGCAGTACTAACACCAACCAAGAGACCCAGTACTTC. Amino acids: CASSTNTNQETQYF.

The sample holds many counts of this clonotype. The chain is built from TRBV5-4 and TRBJ2-5; D is undetermined. Looked up from germline, CDR1 is SGHNT and CDR2 is YYREEE (reference sequence). The CDR3 has 13 residues. V was clipped by 2 bases and J by 3 bases, with 8 bases between them. CDR3 sequence reads: CASSLELEETQYF. CDR3 in DNA: TGTGCCAGCAGCTTAGAGCTGGAAGAGACCCAGTACTTC.

In its sample, this clonotype was seen a few times. The chain employs TRBV6-1 and TRBJ2-1, with D hard to call. V lost 1 base, J lost 4 bases, and 2 bases lay in between. CDR1 is MNHNS and CDR2 is SASEGT in the germline V gene. CDR3 length equals 12 residues. CDR3 protein: CASSEGYNEQFF. In DNA, the CDR3 is TGTGCCAGCAGTGAAGGGTACAATGAGCAGTTCTTC.

The rearrangement links TRBV6-1 to TRBJ2-6; 9 bases fit TRBD1. Germline trimming cut 8 bases from V and 0 bases from J; bases unmatched to any gene: 11. The length of the CDR3 is 18 residues. Per germline, CDR1 MNHNS and CDR2 SASEGT. Written as DNA, the CDR3 is TGTGCCAGCGAGGCAGGGACAGGGCGAAGCTCTGGGGCCAACGTCCTGACTTTC. It is translated as CASEAGTGRSSGANVLTF.

The chain uses TRBV28 and TRBJ2-3, with 7 bases lining up with TRBD2. Germline CDR1 reads MDHEN; CDR2 reads SYDVKM. J lost 4 bases, V lost 5 bases, and 9 bases had no gene match. CDR3 length: 15 amino acids. Written as DNA, the CDR3 is TGTGCCAGCAGTCCCGACCAGCGGGACTCAGATACGCAGTATTTT. Encoded protein: CASSPDQRDSDTQYF. The full variable domain, with the rest looked up from reference TRBV28 and TRBJ2-3, is DVKVTQSSRYLVKRTGEKVFLECVQDMDHENMFWYRQDPGLGLRLIYFSYDVKMKEKGDIPEGYSVSREKKERFSLILESASTNQTSMYLCASSPDQRDSDTQYFGPGTRLTVL.

The table lists this clonotype with many counts. This chain joins TRBV29-1 and TRBJ1-2; TRBD1 matches at 9 bases. J was trimmed by 4 bases and V by 7 bases; bases with no gene match: 4. The CDR3 contains 12 residues. Germline CDR1 is SQVTM and CDR2 is ANQGSEA. CDR3 DNA sequence: TGCAGCGGTGGACAGGGGCCCTATGGCTACACCTTC. Residues: CSGGQGPYGYTF.

The chain has TRBV11-2 and TRBJ2-3; TRBD2 aligns across 12 bases. Trimming took 5 bases from V and 4 from J; bases not matched to a gene: 16. CDR3 size: 19 residues. Looked up from germline, CDR1 is SGHAT and CDR2 is FQNNGV. The CDR3 protein is CASSRGVASGGARADTQYF. The CDR3 nucleotides read TGTGCCAGCAGCCGAGGCGTCGCTAGCGGGGGGGCCAGGGCAGATACGCAGTATTTT.

This clonotype was recorded at least ten times. CDR3 protein: CASSDLGTFNSPLHF. The DNA for the CDR3 is TGTGCCAGCAGTGACCTTGGTACCTTTAATTCACCCCTCCACTTT. The rearrangement uses TRBV3-1 and TRBJ1-6; no clear D gene. This CDR3 region has 15 residues. Trimming took off 6 bases at V and 6 bases at J, with 15 bases between the two ends. Germline CDR1 LGHDT, CDR2 YNNKEL (reference sequence).

This clonotype was seen a few times. The rearrangement links TRBV2 to TRBJ2-7; D is unclear. Trimming pared 3 bases from V and 7 bases from J, leaving 13 bases between. The V gene's germline CDR1 is SNHLY and CDR2 FYNNEI. CDR3 size: 13 residues. The CDR3 DNA reads as TGTGCCAGCAGTGAGTCCGGAGCTGGGGAGCAGTACTTC. Its translation is CASSESGAGEQYF.

The V and J genes are TRBV7-8 and TRBJ1-5; 7 bases are a match to TRBD1. With V trimmed by 5 bases and J by 4 bases, 8 bases remained unmatched. In germline, CDR1 is SGHVS, CDR2 FQNEAQ. This CDR3 contains 15 residues. Here the CDR3 reads CASSAAGTANQPQHF. The CDR3 DNA is TGTGCCAGCAGCGCAGCCGGGACAGCTAATCAGCCCCAGCATTTT.

The CDR3 DNA reads TGTGCCAGCAGCTTAGGCACGGGAGGGCCTTCCTACGAGCAGTACTTC. It translates to CASSLGTGGPSYEQYF. The chain couples TRBV7-6 to TRBJ2-7; 8 positions match TRBD2. Per the germline V gene, CDR1 is SGHVS and CDR2 is FNYEAQ. With 1 base clipped from V and 1 base from J, the junction kept 6 bases outside the gene matches. This CDR3 contains 16 residues. Full variable domain (rest looked up from reference TRBV7-6 and TRBJ2-7): GAGVSQSPRYKVTKRGQDVALRCDPISGHVSLYWYRQALGQGPEFLTYFNYEAQQDKSGLPNDRFSAERPEGSISTLTIQRTEQRDSAMYRCASSLGTGGPSYEQYFGPGTRLTVT.

This chain uses TRBV6-5 with TRBJ2-7, with 11 bases fitting TRBD1. Per germline, CDR1 MNHEY and CDR2 SVGAGI. The CDR3 is 15 residues long. J lost 2 bases, V lost 0 bases, and 0 bases had no gene match. As DNA, the CDR3 is TGTGCCAGCAGTTACTCGGGACAGGGGGCCTACGAGCAGTACTTC. It encodes CASSYSGQGAYEQYF.